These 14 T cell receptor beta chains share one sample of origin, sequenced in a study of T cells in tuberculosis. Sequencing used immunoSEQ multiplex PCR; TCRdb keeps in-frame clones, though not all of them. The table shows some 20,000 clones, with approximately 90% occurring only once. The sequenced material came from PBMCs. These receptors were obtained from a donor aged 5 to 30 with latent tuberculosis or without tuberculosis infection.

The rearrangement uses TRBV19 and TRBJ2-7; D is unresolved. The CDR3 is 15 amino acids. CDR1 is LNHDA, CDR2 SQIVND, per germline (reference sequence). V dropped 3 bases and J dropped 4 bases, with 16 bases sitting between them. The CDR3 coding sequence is TGTGCCAGTAGTATTAGCACCTCACCTTTATACGAGCAGTACTTC. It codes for CASSISTSPLYEQYF.

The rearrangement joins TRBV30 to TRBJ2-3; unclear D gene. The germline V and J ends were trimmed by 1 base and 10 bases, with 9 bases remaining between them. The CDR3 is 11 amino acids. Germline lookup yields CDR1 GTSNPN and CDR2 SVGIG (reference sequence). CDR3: CAWSDARSQYF. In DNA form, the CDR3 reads TGTGCCTGGAGTGACGCCAGGTCGCAGTATTTT.

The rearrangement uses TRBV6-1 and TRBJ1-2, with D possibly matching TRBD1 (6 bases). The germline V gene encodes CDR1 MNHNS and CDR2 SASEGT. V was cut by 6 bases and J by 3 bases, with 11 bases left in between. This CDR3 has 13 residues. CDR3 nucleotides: TGTGCCAGCAGGTTACAGGGTCACTATGGCTACACCTTC. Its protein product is CASRLQGHYGYTF.

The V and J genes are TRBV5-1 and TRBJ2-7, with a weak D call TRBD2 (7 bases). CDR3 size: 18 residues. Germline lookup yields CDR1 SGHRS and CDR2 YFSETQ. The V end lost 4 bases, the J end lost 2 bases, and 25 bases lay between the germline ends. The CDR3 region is CASSPGGGGPNEPYEQYF. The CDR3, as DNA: TGCGCCAGCAGCCCCGGAGGGGGGGGGCCTAACGAACCCTACGAGCAGTACTTC. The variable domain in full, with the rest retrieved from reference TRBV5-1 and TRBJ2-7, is KAGVTQTPRYLIKTRGQQVTLSCSPISGHRSVSWYQQTPGQGLQFLFEYFSETQRNKGNFPGRFSGRQFSNSRSEMNVSTLELGDSALYLCASSPGGGGPNEPYEQYFGPGTRLTVT.

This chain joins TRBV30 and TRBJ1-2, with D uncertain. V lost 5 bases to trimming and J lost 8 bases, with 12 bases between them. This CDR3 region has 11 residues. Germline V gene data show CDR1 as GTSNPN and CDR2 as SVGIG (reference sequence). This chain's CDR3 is CAWGYSGGYTF. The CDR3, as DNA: TGTGCCTGGGGGTACTCCGGGGGCTACACCTTC.

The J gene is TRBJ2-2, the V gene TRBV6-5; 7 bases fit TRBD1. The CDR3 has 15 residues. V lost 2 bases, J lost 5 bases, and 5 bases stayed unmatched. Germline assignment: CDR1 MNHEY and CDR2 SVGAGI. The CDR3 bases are TGTGCCAGCAGTTACAGCAGGGGGATAACCGGGGAGCTGTTTTTT. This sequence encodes CASSYSRGITGELFF.

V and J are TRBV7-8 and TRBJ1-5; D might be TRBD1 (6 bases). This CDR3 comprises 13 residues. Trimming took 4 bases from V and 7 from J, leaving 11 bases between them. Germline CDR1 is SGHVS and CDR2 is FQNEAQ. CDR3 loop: CASSSGVKQPQHF. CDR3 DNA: TGTGCCAGCAGCTCAGGGGTTAAACAGCCCCAGCATTTT.

CDR3 DNA: TGTGCCAGCAGCTTAGTCGGCGCTAGCGGGGGTAGGGCAGATACGCAGTATTTT. Its protein is CASSLVGASGGRADTQYF. V is TRBV7-2 and J is TRBJ2-3; 10 positions match TRBD2. CDR3 length: 18 residues. Per the germline V gene, CDR1 is SGHTA and CDR2 is FQGNSA. V was clipped by 1 base and J by 4 bases; unmatched bases: 11.

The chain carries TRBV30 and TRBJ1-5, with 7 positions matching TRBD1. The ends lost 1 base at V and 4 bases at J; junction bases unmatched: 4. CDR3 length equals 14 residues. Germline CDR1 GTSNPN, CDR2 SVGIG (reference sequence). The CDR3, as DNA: TGTGCCTGGAGTGCGGGACAGTTTAATCAGCCCCAGCATTTT. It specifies CAWSAGQFNQPQHF. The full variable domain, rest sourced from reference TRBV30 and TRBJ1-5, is SQTIHQWPATLVQPVGSPLSLECTVEGTSNPNLYWYRQAAGRGLQLLFYSVGIGQISSEVPQNLSASRPQDRQFILSSKKLLLSDSGFYLCAWSAGQFNQPQHFGDGTRLSIL.

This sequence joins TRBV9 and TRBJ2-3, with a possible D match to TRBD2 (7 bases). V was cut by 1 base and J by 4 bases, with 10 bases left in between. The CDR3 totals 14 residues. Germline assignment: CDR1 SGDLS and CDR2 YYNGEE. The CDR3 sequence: CASSVLGGADTQYF. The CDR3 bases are TGTGCCAGCAGCGTATTAGGGGGGGCAGATACGCAGTATTTT.

For the CDR3, the DNA is TGCGCCAGCAGCCAAGTTCACGGGACAGGGGGCAATCAGCCCCAGCATTTT. Residues: CASSQVHGTGGNQPQHF. The chain joins TRBV4-1 to TRBJ1-5, with 10 nucleotides matching TRBD1. Germline V gene data show CDR1 as MGHRA and CDR2 as YSYEKL. The junction had 5 bases not matched to a gene; V was cut back by 1 base and J by 2 bases. This CDR3 is 17 amino acids long.

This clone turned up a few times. CDR3 protein: CASSLDGGGQETQYF. CDR3 DNA: TGCGCCAGCAGCTTGGATGGGGGGGGCCAAGAGACCCAGTACTTC. The chain couples TRBV5-1 to TRBJ2-5, with 7 nucleotides matching TRBD2. CDR1 and CDR2 from the germline V gene are SGHRS and YFSETQ. The trim removed 0 bases at V and 1 base at J, leaving 3 bases unmatched. CDR3 size: 15 residues.

CDR3 coding DNA: TGTGCCAGCAGTCACAGGACCGGGGGTGAAAAACTGTTTTTT. This gives the protein CASSHRTGGEKLFF. J is TRBJ1-4 and V is TRBV27; D is possibly TRBD1 (5 bases). The germline V gene encodes CDR1 MNHEY and CDR2 SMNVEV (reference sequence). The length of the CDR3 is 14 residues. Trimming stripped 5 bases from V and 7 bases from J, with 14 bases between.

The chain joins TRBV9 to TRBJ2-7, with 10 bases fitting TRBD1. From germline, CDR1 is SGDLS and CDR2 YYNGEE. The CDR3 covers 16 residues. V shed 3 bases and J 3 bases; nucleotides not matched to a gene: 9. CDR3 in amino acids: CASSEPRTGGGYEQYF. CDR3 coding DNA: TGTGCCAGCAGCGAGCCCCGGACAGGGGGGGGCTACGAGCAGTACTTC.